The next 29 T cell receptor beta chains were all read from a single sample in a study of blood T cell repertoires in COVID-19. Only in-frame clones appear in the TCRdb table, and some are missing; sequencing was by immunoSEQ multiplex PCR. Here the sample spans roughly 48,000 clones, over 80% being singletons. The sequencing sample was made of peripheral blood. The receptor set was obtained from a man aged 65 to 85 with acute or convalescent COVID-19.

The V gene is TRBV18, the J gene TRBJ2-1, with 9 bases fitting TRBD1. Trimming took 0 bases from V and 7 from J; bases not matched to a gene: 7. CDR1 is KGHSH and CDR2 is LQKENI in the germline V gene. This CDR3 spans 16 amino acids. The CDR3 region is CASSPPGQGSVNEQFF. In DNA form, the CDR3 reads TGTGCCAGCTCACCACCGGGACAGGGTAGCGTAAATGAGCAGTTCTTC.

The V and J genes are TRBV11-3 and TRBJ2-2; 12 nucleotides line up with TRBD1. Per the germline V gene, CDR1 is SGHNT and CDR2 is YENEEA. This CDR3 has 17 amino acids. With 1 base clipped from V and 2 bases from J, the junction kept 2 bases outside the gene matches. The CDR3 spells CASSLGGTGGNTGELFF. CDR3 coding DNA: TGTGCCAGCAGCTTAGGGGGGACAGGGGGCAACACCGGGGAGCTGTTTTTT.

This clone was observed a few times. This chain joins TRBV11-3 and TRBJ2-3; D might be TRBD2 (5 bases). CDR1 and CDR2 (germline): SGHNT, YENEEA. The V gene lost 5 bases and the J gene lost 3 bases, with 9 bases spanning the gap. The CDR3 spans 13 residues. CDR3 sequence (DNA): TGTGCCAGCAGCCGAGCGGTTACAGATACGCAGTATTTT. Translation: CASSRAVTDTQYF. The variable domain in full, with the rest retrieved from reference TRBV11-3 and TRBJ2-3, is EAGVVQSPRYKIIEKKQPVAFWCNPISGHNTLYWYLQNLGQGPELLIRYENEEAVDDSQLPKDRFSAERLKGVDSTLKIQPAELGDSAVYLCASSRAVTDTQYFGPGTRLTVL.

V usage is TRBV6-1 and J usage is TRBJ1-2; D gene uncertain. V was trimmed by 0 bases and J by 10 bases, leaving 9 bases between them. CDR3 length: 12 amino acids. CDR1 is MNHNS and CDR2 is SASEGT in the germline V gene. The CDR3 nucleotides read TGTGCCAGCAGTGAAGCGGGCAGGCCCTACACCTTC. It translates to CASSEAGRPYTF.

The V and J genes are TRBV9 and TRBJ2-5; 10 bases are shared with TRBD1. V lost 3 bases, J lost 2 bases, and 10 bases stayed unmatched. Germline CDR1 and CDR2: SGDLS and YYNGEE. CDR3 length equals 17 residues. In nucleotides, the CDR3 is TGTGCCAGCAGCGCTTCACTGGGACAGGGGATACAAGAGACCCAGTACTTC. It translates to CASSASLGQGIQETQYF.

The rearrangement links TRBV7-6 to TRBJ2-7; 9 nucleotides align to TRBD1. This CDR3 is 15 amino acids long. Germline CDR1 SGHVS, CDR2 FNYEAQ. The V and J ends lost 0 bases and 7 bases, in that order; junction bases with no gene match: 7. The CDR3 loop reads CASSLAGTGPGEQYF. The CDR3 nucleotides are TGTGCCAGCAGCTTAGCGGGGACAGGGCCCGGTGAGCAGTACTTC. Filled out from reference TRBV7-6 and TRBJ2-7, the complete variable domain reads GAGVSQSPRYKVTKRGQDVALRCDPISGHVSLYWYRQALGQGPEFLTYFNYEAQQDKSGLPNDRFSAERPEGSISTLTIQRTEQRDSAMYRCASSLAGTGPGEQYFGPGTRLTVT.

The V call is TRBV2, the J call TRBJ2-1; 9 bases agree with TRBD1. The CDR3 has 18 amino acids. Germline CDR1 is SNHLY and CDR2 is FYNNEI. Trimming cost V 5 bases and J 6 bases; bases outside gene matches: 17. The CDR3 DNA follows: TGTGCCAGCAGTTACAACCGTTTGGACAGGGGAATTTCCAATGAGCAGTTCTTC. It encodes CASSYNRLDRGISNEQFF.

The chain combines TRBV7-3 with TRBJ2-3; 8 bases map to TRBD1. The V gene end was trimmed by 3 bases and the J gene end by 1 base; junction bases not matched to a gene: 0. Germline V CDR1 and CDR2: SGHTA, FQGTGA. The length of the CDR3 is 14 residues. The CDR3 nucleotides read TGTGCCAGCAGCTTGGACAGGGGCACAGATACGCAGTATTTT. Translated, it gives CASSLDRGTDTQYF.

The chain uses TRBV30 and TRBJ1-3; possible D gene TRBD1, 6 bases. CDR3 length: 11 residues. Germline loops: CDR1 GTSNPN, CDR2 SVGIG (reference sequence). The ends were cut back, 8 bases at V and 7 bases at J, with 12 bases in the middle. The CDR3 reads CATGQRNTIYF. CDR3 DNA: TGTGCCACAGGACAGAGGAACACCATATATTTT. Variable domain in full (rest from reference TRBV30 and TRBJ1-3): SQTIHQWPATLVQPVGSPLSLECTVEGTSNPNLYWYRQAAGRGLQLLFYSVGIGQISSEVPQNLSASRPQDRQFILSSKKLLLSDSGFYLCATGQRNTIYFGEGSWLTVV.

The gene calls are TRBV30 and TRBJ1-5; 7 bases are a match to TRBD1. The ends lost 0 bases at V and 11 bases at J; junction bases unmatched: 7. The CDR3 is 13 amino acids. Germline lookup yields CDR1 GTSNPN and CDR2 SVGIG (reference sequence). In DNA, the CDR3 is TGTGCCTGGAGTGTAAACAGGGGCAAGTCCCAGCATTTT. Translated: CAWSVNRGKSQHF.

The genes are TRBV4-3 and TRBJ2-1; TRBD1 agrees at 7 bases. Per germline, CDR1 LGHNA and CDR2 YSLEER. Germline trimming cut 4 bases from V and 7 bases from J; bases unmatched to any gene: 10. This CDR3 has 15 amino acids. The CDR3 sequence: CASSPMAGGRNEQFF. The CDR3 bases are TGCGCCAGCAGCCCGATGGCAGGGGGTCGGAATGAGCAGTTCTTC.

This rearrangement joins TRBV19 to TRBJ1-5, with D maybe TRBD1 (6 bases). Per the germline V gene, CDR1 is LNHDA and CDR2 is SQIVND (reference sequence). Trimming removed 6 bases from V and 6 bases from J, with 18 bases in between. CDR3 length: 15 amino acids. CDR3 coding DNA: TGTGCCAGTAGCGCCGAAGGGGGGGTGGGTCAGCCCCAGCATTTT. Translating it yields CASSAEGGVGQPQHF.

This clone appeared a single time. The J gene is TRBJ2-5, the V gene TRBV11-2; weak D call: TRBD1 (6 bases). The CDR3 has 13 amino acids. Germline CDR1 SGHAT, CDR2 FQNNGV. The germline V and J ends were trimmed by 5 bases and 2 bases, with 9 bases remaining between them. The CDR3 DNA reads TGTGCCAGCAGCCCCGGACAGCAAGAGACCCAGTACTTC. Translated, it gives CASSPGQQETQYF.

CDR3 bases: TGTGCCAGCGATACTAATAGGGGGCGACGGGGAGAGCAGTACTTC. Translation: CASDTNRGRRGEQYF. This chain uses TRBV7-8 with TRBJ2-7; 7 bases agree with TRBD1. The germline CDR1 and CDR2 sequences are SGHVS and FQNEAQ. Losses at the gene ends were 8 bases for V and 7 bases for J; bases not matched to a gene: 17. The CDR3 consists of 15 residues.

The chain couples TRBV6-4 to TRBJ1-1; D remains ambiguous. V lost 3 bases and J lost 0, with 11 bases in between. The CDR3 has 15 amino acids. Germline CDR1 and CDR2: MRHNA and SNTAGT. The CDR3 region is CASSEGRGLNTEAFF. As DNA, the CDR3 is TGTGCCAGCAGTGAGGGGAGAGGATTGAACACTGAAGCTTTCTTT.

The genes are TRBV7-8 and TRBJ2-7; TRBD1 agrees at 9 bases. The length of the CDR3 is 16 residues. Trimming cost V 1 base and J 3 bases; bases outside gene matches: 7. The germline V gene encodes CDR1 SGHVS and CDR2 FQNEAQ. CDR3 bases: TGTGCCAGCAGCTTAGACGGCCCGGGACAGGGCTACGAGCAGTACTTC. This translates into CASSLDGPGQGYEQYF.

The chain recombines TRBV28 with TRBJ2-7; 11 bases fit TRBD2. The CDR3 contains 15 residues. CDR1 and CDR2 (germline): MDHEN, SYDVKM. The V and J ends lost 2 bases and 3 bases, in that order; junction bases with no gene match: 3. The CDR3 loop is CASSLRTSGFYEQYF. CDR3 bases: TGTGCCAGCAGTTTAAGGACTAGCGGGTTCTACGAGCAGTACTTC.

Written as DNA, the CDR3 is TGTGCCAGCAGCGTTGACAGTAATTCACCCCTCCACTTT. Protein: CASSVDSNSPLHF. The genes are TRBV11-2 and TRBJ1-6; a possible D gene is TRBD1 (5 bases). Germline CDR1 and CDR2: SGHAT and FQNNGV. The CDR3 is 13 amino acids. Trimming removed 5 bases at V and 6 bases at J, with 8 bases between.

The table lists this clone with a count of one. The V and J genes are TRBV12-3 or TRBV12-4 and TRBJ1-5; D may be TRBD1 (6 bases). V was clipped by 6 bases and J by 11 bases, with 11 bases between them. The CDR3 consists of 11 residues. Written as DNA, the CDR3 is TGTGCCAGCAGCCAGGGGTGGGCCCAGCATTTT. Its protein is CASSQGWAQHF.

The rearrangement links TRBV10-3 to TRBJ2-7; the match to TRBD2 covers 9 bases. The J segment lost 5 bases and the V segment lost 9 bases, leaving 20 bases of the junction unmatched. The germline CDR1 and CDR2 sequences are ENHRY and SYGVKD. The CDR3 has 17 residues. As DNA, the CDR3 is TGTGCCATACACTCTCGGTGGACGGGACTAGCTGAGCACGAGCAGTACTTC. Residues: CAIHSRWTGLAEHEQYF.

This clone showed up just once. V usage is TRBV11-2 and J usage is TRBJ2-7; 8 nucleotides line up with TRBD2. The V gene end was trimmed by 5 bases and the J gene end by 0 bases; junction bases not matched to a gene: 6. Germline CDR1 reads SGHAT; CDR2 reads FQNNGV. The CDR3 runs 15 residues. The CDR3 DNA sequence: TGTGCCAGCAGCCGTAGCGGGGCTAGCTCCTACGAGCAGTACTTC. Translating it yields CASSRSGASSYEQYF.

V and J are TRBV24-1 and TRBJ2-1, with 7 bases identical to TRBD1. Trimming cost V 3 bases and J 6 bases; bases outside gene matches: 13. The CDR3 spans 17 residues. Germline values: CDR1 KGHDR, CDR2 SFDVKD. This chain's CDR3 is CATSDGTGVNAPNEQFF. CDR3 DNA sequence: TGTGCCACCAGTGATGGTACAGGGGTTAACGCTCCCAATGAGCAGTTCTTC.

This sequence joins TRBV13 and TRBJ1-4; no clear D. The germline CDR1 and CDR2 sequences are PRHDT and FYEKMQ (reference sequence). V gave up 2 bases and J gave up 5 bases, with 3 bases separating them. The CDR3 has 12 residues. The CDR3 nucleotides are TGTGCCAGCAGCTTACCGAATGAAAAACTGTTTTTT. Residues: CASSLPNEKLFF.

V usage is TRBV6-1 and J usage is TRBJ2-7, with 7 bases fitting TRBD1. CDR1 and CDR2 (germline): MNHNS, SASEGT. This CDR3 has 14 amino acids. V lost 4 bases to trimming and J lost 6 bases; unmatched junction nucleotides: 9. The DNA for the CDR3 is TGTGCCAGCAGTGGAGCTGACAGGGAATCCGAGCAGTACTTC. Translated: CASSGADRESEQYF.

The table lists this clone with a few counts. The chain uses TRBV5-6 and TRBJ2-1; TRBD1 matches at 8 bases. Trimming cost V 4 bases and J 5 bases; bases outside gene matches: 14. Looked up from germline, CDR1 is SGHDT and CDR2 is YYEEEE. The CDR3 runs to 17 residues. In DNA form, the CDR3 reads TGTGCCAGCAGCCCCGTTCGGGCAGGGGGCCCCGACAATGAGCAGTTCTTC. Amino acids: CASSPVRAGGPDNEQFF.

The rearrangement uses TRBV2 and TRBJ1-1; no reliable D call. This CDR3 has 14 amino acids. In germline, CDR1 is SNHLY, CDR2 FYNNEI. Trimming removed 9 bases at V and 3 bases at J, with 17 bases between. DNA for the CDR3: TGTGCCAGGCAGCCGGGAGGTCGGGACACTGAAGCTTTCTTT. Translating gives CARQPGGRDTEAFF.

This clone showed up many times. The V gene is TRBV29-1, the J gene TRBJ1-2; tentatively, D is TRBD1 (6 bases). The length of the CDR3 is 12 residues. Trimming left V 7 bases short and J 7 bases short, with 16 bases between. CDR1 is SQVTM and CDR2 is ANQGSEA in the germline V gene. In DNA form, the CDR3 reads TGCAGCGCGGAGGGGGGAGGGCTTGGCTACACCTTC. This codes for CSAEGGGLGYTF.

The genes are TRBV9 and TRBJ2-3; 8 bases agree with TRBD2. The CDR3 covers 15 residues. V shed 4 bases, J shed 4 bases, and the junction held 8 bases outside the gene matches. The germline CDR1 and CDR2 sequences are SGDLS and YYNGEE. The CDR3 DNA reads TGTGCCAGCAGCCCCAGCGGGAGCAGGTCAGATACGCAGTATTTT. Amino acids: CASSPSGSRSDTQYF.

This clone was detected only a few times. The chain uses TRBV16 and TRBJ2-7; tentatively, D is TRBD1 (6 bases). Germline CDR1 KGHSY, CDR2 FQNENV. This CDR3 region has 13 residues. The V end was cut by 4 bases, the J end by 6 bases, with 13 bases between. CDR3 loop: CASSPDREGEQYF. CDR3 DNA: TGTGCCAGCAGCCCGGACAGAGAGGGCGAGCAGTACTTC.